This T cell receptor (beta chain) originates from a study of persistence of HIV-infected CD4 T cells. Findings and caveats of the study: TCR oligoclonality correlated with proviral oligoclonality in the same sorted populations. Antigen-responding cells were enriched for degenerate expanded CDR3beta sequences.

A remark on this clone: Its target is not known.

The stimulus was an HIV-1 Gag 15-mer peptide pool, approximately 0.93 ug/peptide/mL. Sorting of responding CD4+ T cells relied on upregulated CD40 ligand together with CD69. The libraries were made with immunoSEQ version 4 in survey mode. Profiling relied on immunoSEQ multiplex PCR, and the TCRdb table lists in-frame clones only, not all of them. The sample includes roughly 25,000 clones, approximately 79% seen only once; the top ten take around 1.9%. Germline lookup yields CDR1 SNHLY and CDR2 FYNNEI. This CDR3 is 13 amino acids long. The origin of this receptor is an adult man with HIV who was CMV-seropositive. V usage is TRBV2 and J usage is TRBJ2-3; 9 nucleotides line up with TRBD2. Sequencing used CD4+ T cells sorted from PBMCs after approximately 18-hour stimulation, obtained from a patient who received antiretroviral therapy. The CDR3 loop is CASGGISTDTQYF. In DNA form, the CDR3 reads TGTGCAAGCGGGGGGATTAGCACAGATACGCAGTATTTT.